What follows is one T cell receptor beta chain and its context. Its target is unknown. This sample is drawn from a study of metastatic and nonmetastatic thyroid tumors. Study at large: The comparison covered peripheral blood and tumor or nodule tissue in malignant and benign thyroid patients. Overall study findings and caveats: Relative to benign nodules, malignant thyroid tumors were reportedly characterized by significantly elevated TCR beta diversity in blood and tumor.

Original processing notes: A classifier for distant metastasis in papillary thyroid cancer was constructed using CDR3 differences observed across clinicopathological groups. TCRdb reprocessed the PCR reads via MiXCR. Clone size and V and J calls follow TCRdb, not the original study. The table lists around 38,000 clones, roughly 27% of them singletons. CDR1 is MDHEN and CDR2 is SYDVKM in the germline V gene. Trimming took off 3 bases at V and 0 bases at J, with 12 bases between the two ends. The CDR3 has 16 amino acids. Patients underwent thyroid surgery, and none had received any treatment before it. This chain links TRBV28 with TRBJ1-5; D might be TRBD1 (6 bases). This TCR was sampled from a female donor with papillary thyroid cancer or a benign thyroid nodule (not recorded which). Some clones in this sample may be carry-over from other donors' samples. The sequenced sample was blood. CDR3 nucleotide sequence: TGTGCCAGCAGTTTTGTGGGACATTATAGCAATCAGCCCCAGCATTTT. It codes for CASSFVGHYSNQPQHF. Supplemented by reference TRBV28 and TRBJ1-5, the full variable domain reads DVKVTQSSRYLVKRTGEKVFLECVQDMDHENMFWYRQDPGLGLRLIYFSYDVKMKEKGDIPEGYSVSREKKERFSLILESASTNQTSMYLCASSFVGHYSNQPQHFGDGTRLSIL.